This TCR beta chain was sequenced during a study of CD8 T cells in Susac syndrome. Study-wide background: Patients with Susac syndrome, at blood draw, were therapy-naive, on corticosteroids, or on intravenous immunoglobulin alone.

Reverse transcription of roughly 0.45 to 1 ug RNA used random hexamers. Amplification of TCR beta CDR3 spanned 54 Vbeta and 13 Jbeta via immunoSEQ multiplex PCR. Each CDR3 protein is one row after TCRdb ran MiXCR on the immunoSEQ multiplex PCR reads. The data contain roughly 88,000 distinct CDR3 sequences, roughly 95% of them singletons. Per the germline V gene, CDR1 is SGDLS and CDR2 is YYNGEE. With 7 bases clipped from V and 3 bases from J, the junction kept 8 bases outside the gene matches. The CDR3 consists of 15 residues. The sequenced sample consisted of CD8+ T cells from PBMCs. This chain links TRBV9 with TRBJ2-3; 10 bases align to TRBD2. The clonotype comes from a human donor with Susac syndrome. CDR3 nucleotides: TGTGCCAGCGATCCGGCTAGCGGGGGAACAGATACGCAGTATTTT. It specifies CASDPASGGTDTQYF.